This record concerns one TCR beta chain sequence. Its antigen is unknown. These data originate in a study of shared clonotypes between healthy human individuals. Study-level points and caveats: Compared with clonotypes that all four donors shared, non-shared clonotypes had lower generation probabilities. Donor clonotype sharing was expected to depend on sequencing depth. It was the few donors that limited the genetic and exposure-history diversity represented.

Each subset's genomic DNA was split evenly across several immunoSEQ plates. Assay: immunoSEQ multiplex PCR; the TCRdb copy retains only in-frame clones and omits some. The repertoire holds about 1.5 million clones, 95% to 99% seen once, with approximately 0.44% in the top ten. This CDR3 spans 13 amino acids. Germline V gene sequence: CDR1 SGHNT, CDR2 YYREEE (reference sequence). The V end lost 0 bases, the J end lost 8 bases, and 8 bases lay between the germline ends. Sample: naive CD4+ T cells sorted from blood. The subset: CD45RA+ positively selected. The gene calls are TRBV5-4 and TRBJ1-4; D is ambiguous. This clonotype was obtained from a man aged 30-40 years in good health. The chain's CDR3 is CASSLAPVEKLFF. For the CDR3, the DNA is TGTGCCAGCAGCTTGGCCCCCGTAGAAAAACTGTTTTTT.